Sequencing of this T cell receptor beta chain was carried out in a study of blood T cell repertoires in COVID-19. Germline V gene sequence: CDR1 LNHDA, CDR2 SQIVND (reference sequence). The CDR3 is 18 amino acids. Trimming at V came to 5 bases and at J to 4 bases, leaving 12 bases not matched to a gene. Authors' analysis steps: Estimates of nucleated cell counts were drawn from the amplification of reference gene primers. TCRdb keeps only in-frame clones here, not all; method: immunoSEQ multiplex PCR. That table supplies the V and J calls and clone size; D and trimming were determined from the DNA. Here the sample spans around 200,000 clones, roughly 86% being singletons.

This receptor was taken from a man between 18 and 35 years old with acute COVID-19. The rearrangement links TRBV19 to TRBJ2-1; 12 bases fit TRBD1. The specimen sequenced was PBMCs or T cells enriched from blood (not recorded which). The CDR3: CASSPVPGQGARYNEQFF. The CDR3 DNA is TGTGCCAGTAGTCCAGTCCCGGGACAGGGGGCGAGGTACAATGAGCAGTTCTTC.